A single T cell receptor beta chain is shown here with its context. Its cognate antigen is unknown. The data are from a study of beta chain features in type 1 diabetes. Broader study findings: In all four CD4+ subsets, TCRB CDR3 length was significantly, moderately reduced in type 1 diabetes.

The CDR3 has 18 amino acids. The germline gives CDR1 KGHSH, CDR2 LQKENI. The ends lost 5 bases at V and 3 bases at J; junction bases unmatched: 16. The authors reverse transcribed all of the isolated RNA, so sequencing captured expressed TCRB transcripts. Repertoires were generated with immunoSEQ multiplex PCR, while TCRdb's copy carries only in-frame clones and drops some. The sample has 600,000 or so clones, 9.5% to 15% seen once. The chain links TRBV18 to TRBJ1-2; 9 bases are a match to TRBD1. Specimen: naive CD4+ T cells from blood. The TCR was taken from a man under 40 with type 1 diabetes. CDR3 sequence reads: CASSTTRDRDYQDYGYTF. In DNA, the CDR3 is TGTGCCAGCTCAACGACCCGGGACAGGGACTATCAAGACTATGGCTACACCTTC.